A single sample is the source of the 13 T cell receptor beta chains below, sequenced in a study of blood T cells in healthy people across ages (dated by TCRdb to between 2014 and 2017). The library was built by means of 5' RACE. The run used an Illumina HiSeq 2500. A second about 7 to 11 cycle PCR used a sample-barcoded 5' primer and a J-beta primer mix. The raw public reads went through TCRdb reprocessing: fastp at Q25, MiXCR clone calling, in-frame beta chains kept. Records with the same CDR3 protein are collapsed into one entry carrying the most frequent genes and DNA. This sample gives about 800,000 distinct CDR3 sequences in total; around a quarter of them show up just once. Clones ranked in the top ten supply approximately 4% of the sample. These data were also filed under a second study, of T cells of mothers and their children.

The sequenced sample consisted of blood. The receptors come from a boy aged 10-17 years in good health.

This clonotype was observed a few times. This chain uses TRBV19 with TRBJ2-5; a possible D gene is TRBD1 (5 bases). The CDR3 loop spans 14 amino acids. Germline V gene sequence: CDR1 LNHDA, CDR2 SQIVND (reference sequence). Trimming took off 2 bases at V and 0 bases at J, with 7 bases between the two ends. The CDR3 reads CASSITGDQETQYF. CDR3 bases: TGTGCCAGTAGTATAACAGGAGACCAAGAGACCCAGTACTTC.

This clonotype has just a few counts. The J gene is TRBJ2-5, the V gene TRBV7-2; 7 bases agree with TRBD1. Germline CDR1 and CDR2: SGHTA and FQGNSA. This CDR3 is built from 13 residues. J lost 3 bases, V lost 3 bases, and 1 base had no gene match. CDR3 DNA sequence: TGTGCCAGCAGCTTCGGACAGGAAGAGACCCAGTACTTC. As protein: CASSFGQEETQYF.

The chain carries TRBV5-1 and TRBJ2-1; 8 bases agree with TRBD1. CDR1 is SGHRS and CDR2 is YFSETQ in the germline V gene. V was pared by 0 bases and J by 7 bases, with 6 bases of the junction left unmatched. This CDR3 is 15 amino acids long. CDR3 nucleotide sequence: TGCGCCAGCAGCTTGGACAGGGGGGACTTGAATGAGCAGTTCTTC. Protein sequence: CASSLDRGDLNEQFF.

The chain is built from TRBV7-9 and TRBJ2-1; D may be TRBD2 (5 bases). This CDR3 spans 13 amino acids. The V end was cut by 10 bases, the J end by 0 bases, with 10 bases between. Germline V gives CDR1 SEHNR, CDR2 FQNEAQ (reference sequence). CDR3 coding DNA: TGTGCCATGGACTCCCCCTCCTACAATGAGCAGTTCTTC. This sequence encodes CAMDSPSYNEQFF.

This clonotype was picked up a small number of times. J is TRBJ1-1 and V is TRBV4-3; 9 bases match TRBD1. Trimming at V came to 0 bases and at J to 1 base, leaving 9 bases not matched to a gene. There are 18 residues in the CDR3. From germline, CDR1 is LGHNA and CDR2 YSLEER. The CDR3 spells CASSQDSGQGLWNTEAFF. The CDR3 DNA sequence: TGCGCCAGCAGCCAAGATTCGGGACAGGGATTGTGGAACACTGAAGCTTTCTTT.

V gene TRBV6-6 combines with J gene TRBJ2-7; maybe TRBD2 (6 bases). Germline V gene lookup returns CDR1 MNHNY and CDR2 SVGAGI (reference sequence). V was clipped by 8 bases and J by 3 bases, with 14 bases between them. The CDR3 has 13 residues. The CDR3 protein is CASGDSNYYEQYF. The DNA of the CDR3 is TGTGCCAGCGGGGACTCAAACTACTACGAGCAGTACTTC.

This clonotype was detected a few times. V usage is TRBV5-5 and J usage is TRBJ1-1; D possibly corresponds to TRBD1 (6 bases). The CDR3 contains 14 residues. Trimming removed 4 bases from V and 1 base from J, with 11 bases in between. The V gene's germline CDR1 is SGHKS and CDR2 YYEKEE (reference sequence). The CDR3 reads CASSRGQQNTEAFF. CDR3 nucleotide sequence: TGTGCCAGCAGCCGCGGACAGCAGAACACTGAAGCTTTCTTT. Full variable domain (rest looked up from reference TRBV5-5 and TRBJ1-1): DAGVTQSPTHLIKTRGQQVTLRCSPISGHKSVSWYQQVLGQGPQFIFQYYEKEERGRGNFPDRFSARQFPNYSSELNVNALLLGDSALYLCASSRGQQNTEAFFGQGTRLTVV.

The chain combines TRBV28 with TRBJ2-3; D perhaps matches TRBD1 (6 bases). This CDR3 has 15 residues. CDR1 and CDR2 (germline): MDHEN, SYDVKM. The V and J ends lost 3 bases and 2 bases respectively, with 12 bases between them. As DNA, the CDR3 is TGTGCCAGCAGTTTGGGACATGGTTCCACAGATACGCAGTATTTT. Residues: CASSLGHGSTDTQYF.

This chain joins TRBV28 and TRBJ2-5; 9 nucleotides agree with TRBD2. Germline lookup yields CDR1 MDHEN and CDR2 SYDVKM. V lost 3 bases to trimming and J lost 4 bases; unmatched junction nucleotides: 9. The length of the CDR3 is 16 residues. The CDR3 DNA reads TGTGCCAGCAGTTTTGAGCGGCGGGGGGGCCGAGAGACCCAGTACTTC. Amino acids: CASSFERRGGRETQYF.

The chain uses TRBV2 and TRBJ2-5, with 15 nucleotides matching TRBD2. J lost 5 bases, V lost 5 bases, and 6 bases had no gene match. CDR1 is SNHLY, CDR2 FYNNEI, per germline. The CDR3 is 16 residues long. The DNA for the CDR3 is TGTGCCAGCAGTCGGACTAGCGGGAGGGCCCTGGAGACCCAGTACTTC. Its translation: CASSRTSGRALETQYF.

This clonotype was found a few times. CDR3: CASSRTGGAEGTQYF. CDR3 nucleotides: TGTGCCAGCAGCCGGACAGGGGGCGCGGAGGGGACCCAGTACTTC. This chain uses TRBV6-5 with TRBJ2-5; 11 bases line up with TRBD1. Germline loops: CDR1 MNHEY, CDR2 SVGAGI. The CDR3 has 15 amino acids. V lost 6 bases and J lost 7; bases outside the gene matches: 10.

This clonotype has a handful of counts. The chain uses TRBV5-1 and TRBJ1-1; D is possibly TRBD1 (5 bases). V was shortened by 0 bases and J by 1 base, with 16 bases between the two germline ends. The CDR3 spans 17 residues. Germline V CDR1 and CDR2: SGHRS, YFSETQ. DNA for the CDR3: TGCGCCAGCAGCTTGGGCTTATTCGGGGGTGGGAACACTGAAGCTTTCTTT. This gives the protein CASSLGLFGGGNTEAFF.

V usage is TRBV28 and J usage is TRBJ2-7; 9 bases fit TRBD1. Germline V gives CDR1 MDHEN, CDR2 SYDVKM. The CDR3 covers 15 residues. V was clipped by 2 bases and J by 0 bases; unmatched bases: 2. The DNA for the CDR3 is TGTGCCAGCAGTTTACCGACAGGGGGCTCCTACGAGCAGTACTTC. Translated, it gives CASSLPTGGSYEQYF.